The next 13 T cell receptor beta chains were all read from a single sample in a study of Ad26.COV2.S vaccination and SARS-CoV-2 variants. The sample's treatment: some 20 received Ad26.COV2.S at low or high dose, single or two shots; 5 received placebo; per-sample allocation not given. Specimen acquisition occurred on day 63 following the initial vaccine or placebo injection. TCRdb's table, derived via immunoSEQ multiplex PCR, lists solely in-frame clones and lacks some. The repertoire holds about 450,000 clones, about 91% seen once, with about 2.5% in the top ten. The material was peripheral blood, obtained in a trial of Ad26.COV2.S vaccine versus placebo. These receptor sequences come from a person aged 18-60 years who received the Ad26.COV2.S COVID-19 vaccine or a placebo.

The rearrangement joins TRBV9 to TRBJ2-2; a possible D gene is TRBD1 (6 bases). This CDR3 has 18 amino acids. From germline, CDR1 is SGDLS and CDR2 YYNGEE. V was clipped by 0 bases and J by 9 bases, with 24 bases between them. CDR3 bases: TGTGCCAGCAGCGTAGACCAAGGTCACAGGGAAGGCCAAAGGGAGCTGTTTTTT. Its protein is CASSVDQGHREGQRELFF.

In this sample, this clone turned up once. The V and J genes are TRBV25-1 and TRBJ1-5; 10 nucleotides align to TRBD1. V shed 3 bases and J 5 bases; nucleotides not matched to a gene: 4. Germline values: CDR1 MGHDK, CDR2 SYGVNS. The CDR3 sequence is 15 residues long. CDR3: CASSDPGTGDQPQHF. As DNA, the CDR3 is TGTGCCAGCAGTGATCCCGGGACAGGGGATCAGCCCCAGCATTTT.

This chain joins TRBV5-1 and TRBJ1-5, with D possibly being TRBD1 (6 bases). Trimming stripped 4 bases from V and 4 bases from J, with 12 bases between. Per germline, CDR1 SGHRS and CDR2 YFSETQ. The CDR3 consists of 14 residues. CDR3 residues: CASSQQGLNQPQHF. CDR3 sequence (DNA): TGCGCCAGCAGCCAACAGGGCCTTAATCAGCCCCAGCATTTT. Supplemented by reference TRBV5-1 and TRBJ1-5, the full variable domain reads KAGVTQTPRYLIKTRGQQVTLSCSPISGHRSVSWYQQTPGQGLQFLFEYFSETQRNKGNFPGRFSGRQFSNSRSEMNVSTLELGDSALYLCASSQQGLNQPQHFGDGTRLSIL.

This clone has just one count. The chain links TRBV19 to TRBJ1-6; TRBD1 agrees at 7 bases. V was pared by 6 bases and J by 7 bases, with 6 bases of the junction left unmatched. Germline V gene data show CDR1 as LNHDA and CDR2 as SQIVND (reference sequence). The length of the CDR3 is 14 residues. The CDR3 DNA is TGTGCCAGTAGCGGGGACAGCTGGAATTCACCCCTCCACTTT. It codes for CASSGDSWNSPLHF. Together with reference TRBV19 and TRBJ1-6, the CDR3 gives the full variable domain: DGGITQSPKYLFRKEGQNVTLSCEQNLNHDAMYWYRQDPGQGLRLIYYSQIVNDFQKGDIAEGYSVSREKKESFPLTVTSAQKNPTAFYLCASSGDSWNSPLHFGNGTRLTVT.

This chain joins TRBV7-4 and TRBJ2-7; 7 bases are shared with TRBD2. This CDR3 is built from 13 residues. Germline V CDR1 and CDR2: SGHVT, SQSDAQ. Unmatched junction bases numbered 2, after V lost 3 bases and J lost 3 bases. The CDR3 sequence: CASSFKRDYEQYV. DNA for the CDR3: TGTGCCAGCAGCTTCAAGCGGGACTACGAGCAGTACGTC.

The chain carries TRBV5-5 and TRBJ2-1; TRBD1 agrees at 9 bases. Germline values: CDR1 SGHKS, CDR2 YYEKEE (reference sequence). The ends lost 5 bases at V and 4 bases at J; junction bases unmatched: 10. The CDR3 has 16 residues. The CDR3 protein is CASSFLTGGTYNEQFF. The CDR3 DNA sequence: TGTGCCAGCAGTTTCCTGACAGGGGGGACATACAATGAGCAGTTCTTC.

This chain connects TRBV4-2 to TRBJ2-5, with D tentatively TRBD2 (6 bases). Deletions cut 4 bases from V and 2 bases from J, with 11 bases between. CDR1 LGHNA and CDR2 YNFKEQ come from the germline V gene. The CDR3 is 14 amino acids. The DNA for the CDR3 is TGTGCCAGCAGCCGGGCGGCGGGACAAGAGACCCAGTACTTC. Protein: CASSRAAGQETQYF.

This clone came up a few times. This chain joins TRBV7-9 and TRBJ1-1; no clear D. The CDR3 spans 16 residues. CDR1 is SEHNR and CDR2 is FQNEAQ in the germline V gene (reference sequence). V lost 10 bases to trimming and J lost 4 bases, with 25 bases between them. The CDR3 reads CAIPIASPDRITEAFF. CDR3 nucleotide sequence: TGTGCCATCCCGATCGCCTCCCCCGATAGGATCACTGAAGCTTTCTTT.

This clone was seen once. The chain uses TRBV5-6 and TRBJ1-5; D remains ambiguous. V lost 1 base and J 7 bases, leaving 6 bases between the germline ends. The CDR3 is 12 residues long. The germline CDR1 and CDR2 sequences are SGHDT and YYEEEE. CDR3 region: CASSLLFQPQHF. The CDR3 bases are TGTGCCAGCAGCTTGCTTTTCCAGCCCCAGCATTTT.

J is TRBJ1-4 and V is TRBV6-2 or TRBV6-3; perhaps TRBD1 as D (5 bases). There are 14 residues in the CDR3. Trimming pared 5 bases from V and 8 bases from J, leaving 15 bases between. Germline CDR1 and CDR2: MNHEY and SVGEGT. CDR3 sequence reads: CASSTAAAGEKLFF. The CDR3 DNA reads TGTGCCAGCAGTACGGCCGCGGCAGGGGAAAAACTGTTTTTT.

The J gene is TRBJ1-1, the V gene TRBV6-2 or TRBV6-3; 7 bases agree with TRBD1. CDR1 is MNHEY and CDR2 is SVGEGT in the germline V gene. Trimming cost V 5 bases and J 7 bases; bases outside gene matches: 10. The CDR3 runs 14 residues. The CDR3 reads CASSTPTGKGEAFF. CDR3 DNA sequence: TGTGCCAGCAGTACCCCGACAGGGAAGGGTGAAGCTTTCTTT.

Only one count was recorded for this clone. The rearrangement joins TRBV11-2 to TRBJ2-7; possible D gene TRBD2, 7 bases. There are 14 residues in the CDR3. Germline CDR1 and CDR2: SGHAT and FQNNGV. V was shortened by 3 bases and J by 4 bases, with 13 bases between the two germline ends. This CDR3 reads CASSFSGGQYEQYF. The DNA for the CDR3 is TGTGCCAGCAGCTTTTCGGGGGGCCAATACGAGCAGTACTTC.

The rearrangement joins TRBV29-1 to TRBJ2-3; 7 bases are a match to TRBD1. With V trimmed by 1 base and J by 6 bases, 4 bases remained unmatched. There are 13 residues in the CDR3. Per the germline V gene, CDR1 is SQVTM and CDR2 is ANQGSEA. The CDR3 nucleotides read TGCAGCGTTGAAGTAGGGGGCGGGGATACGCAGTATTTT. As protein: CSVEVGGGDTQYF.